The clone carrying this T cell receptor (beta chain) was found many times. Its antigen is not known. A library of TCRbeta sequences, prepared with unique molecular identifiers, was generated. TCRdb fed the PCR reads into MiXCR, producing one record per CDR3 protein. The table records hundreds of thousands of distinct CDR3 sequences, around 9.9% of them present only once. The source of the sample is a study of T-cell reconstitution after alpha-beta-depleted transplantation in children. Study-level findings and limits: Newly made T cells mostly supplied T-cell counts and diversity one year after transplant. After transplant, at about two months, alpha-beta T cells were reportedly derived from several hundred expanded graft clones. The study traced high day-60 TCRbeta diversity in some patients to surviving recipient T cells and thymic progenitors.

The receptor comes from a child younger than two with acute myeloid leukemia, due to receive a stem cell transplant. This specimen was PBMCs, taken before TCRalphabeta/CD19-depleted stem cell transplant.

CDR3 sequence (DNA): TGTGCCAGCATCCCGACAGGCAAACTATATACGCAGTATTTT. Amino acids: CASIPTGKLYTQYF. The V gene is TRBV28, the J gene TRBJ2-3; weak D call: TRBD1 (6 bases). Germline values: CDR1 MDHEN, CDR2 SYDVKM. CDR3 length: 14 residues. V was pared by 7 bases and J by 7 bases, with 18 bases between.